This TCR beta chain was identified in a study of read filtering for tumor transcriptome and immune sequencing. Molecular barcoded adaptors covering alpha/delta and beta/gamma chains were used on about 390 ng RNA. TCRdb re-called the reads through MiXCR, storing one row per CDR3 protein. Found here are around 26,000 distinct CDR3 sequences, about 15% of them singletons; the top ten hold 44%. Regarding the study as a whole: Around 80% of IR-seq clonotypes had a single read, yet these held approximately 3.7% of reads.

There are 13 residues in the CDR3. With 2 bases removed from V and 3 bases from J, the gap between germline ends came to 4 bases. This clonotype came up many times. Its antigen remains unidentified. This chain links TRBV12-3 or TRBV12-4 with TRBJ2-2; D call uncertain. Sequenced material: a population of CD138-negative cells sorted from bone marrow. The receptor's source is a donor at least 40 years old with multiple myeloma. CDR3 DNA: TGTGCCAGCAGTTTATCGGACACCGGGGAGCTGTTTTTT. As protein: CASSLSDTGELFF.